This TCR beta chain is drawn from a study of OX40 agonist ivuxolimab in advanced cancers. The V end was cut by 6 bases, the J end by 10 bases, with 15 bases between. Germline CDR1 DFQATT, CDR2 SNEGSKA (reference sequence). The CDR3 is made up of 11 amino acids. The assay was immunoSEQ multiplex PCR, and TCRdb's table has in-frame clones only and misses some. This table has fewer than 55,000 clones, about 90% appearing once. Sequencing used CD4+ or CD8+ T cells sorted from blood, obtained in a trial of the OX40 agonist ivuxolimab. This chain connects TRBV20-1 to TRBJ1-1, with D unclear. The sequence was obtained from an adult with an advanced solid tumor such as melanoma, head and neck, liver or kidney cancer. CDR3 DNA sequence: TGCAGTGCCGGGAGCCAAGTTGGAGCTTTCTTT. It encodes CSAGSQVGAFF.